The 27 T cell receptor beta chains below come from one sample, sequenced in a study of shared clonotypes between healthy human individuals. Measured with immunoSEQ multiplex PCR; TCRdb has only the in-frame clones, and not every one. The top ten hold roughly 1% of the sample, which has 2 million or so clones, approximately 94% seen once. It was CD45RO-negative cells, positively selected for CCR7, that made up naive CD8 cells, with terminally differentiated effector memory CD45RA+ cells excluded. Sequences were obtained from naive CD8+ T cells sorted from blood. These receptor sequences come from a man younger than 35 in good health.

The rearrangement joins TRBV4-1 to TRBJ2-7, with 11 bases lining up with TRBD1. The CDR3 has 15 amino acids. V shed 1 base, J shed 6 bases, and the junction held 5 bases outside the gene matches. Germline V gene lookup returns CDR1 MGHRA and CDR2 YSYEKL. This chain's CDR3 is CASSQVGGQGAEQYF. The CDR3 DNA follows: TGCGCCAGCAGCCAAGTGGGTGGACAGGGGGCCGAGCAGTACTTC.

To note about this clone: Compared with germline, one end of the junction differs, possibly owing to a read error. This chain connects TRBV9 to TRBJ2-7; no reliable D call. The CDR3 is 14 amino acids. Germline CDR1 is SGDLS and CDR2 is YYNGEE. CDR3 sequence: CASSVGLESSEQYF. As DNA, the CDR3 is TGTGCCAGCAGCGTAGGTCTAGAGTCCTCCGAGCAGTACTTC.

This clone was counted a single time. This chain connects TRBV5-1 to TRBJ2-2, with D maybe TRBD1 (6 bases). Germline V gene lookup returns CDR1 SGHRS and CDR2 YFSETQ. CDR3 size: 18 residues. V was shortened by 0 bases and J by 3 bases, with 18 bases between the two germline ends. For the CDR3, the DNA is TGCGCCAGCAGCTTGGTGTTGGGGGCGCAAGACTACACCGGGGAGCTGTTTTTT. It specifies CASSLVLGAQDYTGELFF.

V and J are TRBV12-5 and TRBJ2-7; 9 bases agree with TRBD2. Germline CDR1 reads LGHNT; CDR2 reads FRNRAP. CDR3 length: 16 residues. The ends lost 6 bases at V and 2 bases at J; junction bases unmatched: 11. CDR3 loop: CASGHISGSLTYEQYF. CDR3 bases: TGTGCTAGTGGCCATATTAGCGGGAGCCTCACCTACGAGCAGTACTTC.

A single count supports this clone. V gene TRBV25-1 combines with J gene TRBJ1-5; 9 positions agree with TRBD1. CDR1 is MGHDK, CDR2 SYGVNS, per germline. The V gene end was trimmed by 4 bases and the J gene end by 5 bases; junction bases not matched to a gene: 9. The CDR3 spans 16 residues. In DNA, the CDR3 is TGTGCCAGCAGTGTATCATACCGGGACAGGGATCAGCCCCAGCATTTT. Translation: CASSVSYRDRDQPQHF.

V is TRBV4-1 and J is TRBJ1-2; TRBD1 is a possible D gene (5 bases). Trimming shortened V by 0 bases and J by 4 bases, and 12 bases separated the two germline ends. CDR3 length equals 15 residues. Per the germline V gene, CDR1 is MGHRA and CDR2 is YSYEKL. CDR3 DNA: TGCGCCAGCAGCCAAGATAGGGGCGATGCCTATGGCTACACCTTC. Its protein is CASSQDRGDAYGYTF.

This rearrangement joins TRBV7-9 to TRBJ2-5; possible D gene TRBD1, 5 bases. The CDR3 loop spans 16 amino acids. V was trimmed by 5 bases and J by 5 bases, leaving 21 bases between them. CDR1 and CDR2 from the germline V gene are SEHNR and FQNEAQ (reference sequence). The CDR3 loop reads CASSPPGPGVNETQYF. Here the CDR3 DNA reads TGTGCCAGCAGCCCCCCAGGGCCCGGTGTAAACGAGACCCAGTACTTC.

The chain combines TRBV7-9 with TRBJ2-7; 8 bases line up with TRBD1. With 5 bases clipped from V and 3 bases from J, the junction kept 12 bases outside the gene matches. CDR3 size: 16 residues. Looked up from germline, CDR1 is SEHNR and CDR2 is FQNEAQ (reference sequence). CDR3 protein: CASSPPDGQGFYEQYF. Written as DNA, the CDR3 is TGTGCCAGCAGCCCCCCCGACGGACAGGGATTCTACGAGCAGTACTTC.

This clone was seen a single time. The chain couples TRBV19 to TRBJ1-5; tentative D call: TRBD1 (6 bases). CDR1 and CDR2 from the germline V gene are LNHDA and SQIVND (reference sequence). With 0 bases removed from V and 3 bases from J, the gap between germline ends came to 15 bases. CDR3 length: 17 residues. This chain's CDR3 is CASSIDREQGDNQPQHF. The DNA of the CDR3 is TGTGCCAGTAGTATAGATCGGGAACAGGGAGACAATCAGCCCCAGCATTTT.

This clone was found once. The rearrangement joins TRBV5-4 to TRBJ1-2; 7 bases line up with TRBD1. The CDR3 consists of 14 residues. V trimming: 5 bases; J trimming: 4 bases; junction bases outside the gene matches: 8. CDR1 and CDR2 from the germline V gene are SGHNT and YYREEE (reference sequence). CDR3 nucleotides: TGTGCCAGCAGGCTACAGGGGTTCCTCTATGGCTACACCTTC. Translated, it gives CASRLQGFLYGYTF.

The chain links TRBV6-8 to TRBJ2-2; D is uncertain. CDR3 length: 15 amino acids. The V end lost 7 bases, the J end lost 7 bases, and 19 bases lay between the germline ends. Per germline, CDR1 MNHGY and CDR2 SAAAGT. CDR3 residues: CASISNWGLRGELFF. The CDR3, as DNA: TGTGCCAGCATATCTAACTGGGGTTTGCGCGGGGAGCTGTTTTTT.

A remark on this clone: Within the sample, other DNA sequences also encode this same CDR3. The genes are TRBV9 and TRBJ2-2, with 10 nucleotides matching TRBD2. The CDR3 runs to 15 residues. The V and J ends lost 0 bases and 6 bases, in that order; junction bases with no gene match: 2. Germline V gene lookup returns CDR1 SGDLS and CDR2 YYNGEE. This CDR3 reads CASSVGTSGAGELFF. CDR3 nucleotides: TGTGCCAGCAGCGTAGGTACTAGCGGGGCCGGGGAGCTGTTTTTT.

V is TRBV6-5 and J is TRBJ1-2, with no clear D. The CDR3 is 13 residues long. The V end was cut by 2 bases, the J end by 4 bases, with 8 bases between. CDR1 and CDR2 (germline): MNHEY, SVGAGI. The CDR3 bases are TGTGCCAGCAGTTACAGGAATTTCTATGGCTACACCTTC. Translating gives CASSYRNFYGYTF.

This CDR3 is CASSVAAGTGRYEQYF. CDR3 sequence (DNA): TGTGCCAGCAGCGTAGCTGCCGGGACAGGTAGATACGAGCAGTACTTC. The chain recombines TRBV9 with TRBJ2-7; 8 bases line up with TRBD1. Germline V gene sequence: CDR1 SGDLS, CDR2 YYNGEE. V shed 0 bases and J 4 bases; nucleotides not matched to a gene: 9. The CDR3 runs to 16 residues. The full variable domain, completed using reference TRBV9 and TRBJ2-7, is DSGVTQTPKHLITATGQRVTLRCSPRSGDLSVYWYQQSLDQGLQFLIQYYNGEERAKGNILERFSAQQFPDLHSELNLSSLELGDSALYFCASSVAAGTGRYEQYFGPGTRLTVT.

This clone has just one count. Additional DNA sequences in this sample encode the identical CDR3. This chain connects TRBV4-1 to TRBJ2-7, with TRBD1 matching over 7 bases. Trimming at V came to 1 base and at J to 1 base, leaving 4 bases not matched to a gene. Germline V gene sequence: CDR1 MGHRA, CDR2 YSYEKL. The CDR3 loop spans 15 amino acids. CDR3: CASSQVGTASYEQYF. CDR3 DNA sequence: TGCGCCAGCAGCCAAGTCGGGACAGCGTCCTACGAGCAGTACTTC.

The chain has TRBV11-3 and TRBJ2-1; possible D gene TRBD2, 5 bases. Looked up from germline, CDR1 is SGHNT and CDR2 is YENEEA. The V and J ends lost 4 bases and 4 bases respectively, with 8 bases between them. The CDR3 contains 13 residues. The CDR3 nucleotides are TGTGCCAGCAGCTCGGACTCTTACAATGAGCAGTTCTTC. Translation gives CASSSDSYNEQFF.

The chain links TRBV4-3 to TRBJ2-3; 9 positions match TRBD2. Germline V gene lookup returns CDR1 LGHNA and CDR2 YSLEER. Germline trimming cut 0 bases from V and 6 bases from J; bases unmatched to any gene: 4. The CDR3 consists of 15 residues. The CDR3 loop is CASSQDDSGSDTQYF. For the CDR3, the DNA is TGCGCCAGCAGCCAAGATGATAGCGGGAGCGATACGCAGTATTTT.

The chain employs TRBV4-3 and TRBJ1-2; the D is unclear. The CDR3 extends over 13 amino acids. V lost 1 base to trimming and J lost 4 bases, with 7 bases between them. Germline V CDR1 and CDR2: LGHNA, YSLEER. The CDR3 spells CASSQGHSYGYTF. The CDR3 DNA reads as TGCGCCAGCAGCCAAGGTCACAGCTATGGCTACACCTTC.

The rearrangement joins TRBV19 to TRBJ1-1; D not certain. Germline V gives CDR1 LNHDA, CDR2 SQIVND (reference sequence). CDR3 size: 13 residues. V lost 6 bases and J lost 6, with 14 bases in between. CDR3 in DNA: TGTGCCAGTAGCGGGATTGAGGGCGCTGAAGCTTTCTTT. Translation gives CASSGIEGAEAFF.

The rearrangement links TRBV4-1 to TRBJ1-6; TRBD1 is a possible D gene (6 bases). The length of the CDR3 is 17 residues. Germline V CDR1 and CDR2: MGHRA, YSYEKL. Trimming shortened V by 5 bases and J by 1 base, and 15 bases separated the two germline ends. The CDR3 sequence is CASSYTLQGSYNSPLHF. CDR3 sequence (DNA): TGCGCCAGCAGCTATACTCTACAGGGTTCCTATAATTCACCCCTCCACTTT.

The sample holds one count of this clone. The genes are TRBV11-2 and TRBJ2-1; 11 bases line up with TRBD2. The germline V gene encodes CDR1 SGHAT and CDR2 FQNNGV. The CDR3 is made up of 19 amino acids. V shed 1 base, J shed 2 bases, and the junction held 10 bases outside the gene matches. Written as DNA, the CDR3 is TGTGCCAGCAGCTTAGTGCTAGCGGGAGGTGGGCCCCCCTACAATGAGCAGTTCTTC. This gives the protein CASSLVLAGGGPPYNEQFF.

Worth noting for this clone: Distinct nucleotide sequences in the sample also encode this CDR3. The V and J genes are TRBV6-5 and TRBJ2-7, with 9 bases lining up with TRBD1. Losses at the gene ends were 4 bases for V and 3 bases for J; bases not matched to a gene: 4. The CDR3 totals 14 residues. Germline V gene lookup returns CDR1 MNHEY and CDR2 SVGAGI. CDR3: CASSFGTGSYEQYF. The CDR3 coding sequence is TGTGCCAGCAGTTTCGGGACAGGGAGCTACGAGCAGTACTTC.

The chain's CDR3 is CASLPGLYNEQFF. The CDR3 coding sequence is TGTGCCAGCCTGCCGGGACTTTACAATGAGCAGTTCTTC. V gene TRBV2 combines with J gene TRBJ2-1, with D perhaps matching TRBD2 (6 bases). V was trimmed by 8 bases and J by 4 bases, leaving 12 bases between them. CDR1 is SNHLY and CDR2 is FYNNEI in the germline V gene. The CDR3 sequence is 13 residues long. The full variable domain, with the rest looked up from reference TRBV2 and TRBJ2-1, is EPEVTQTPSHQVTQMGQEVILRCVPISNHLYFYWYRQILGQKVEFLVSFYNNEISEKSEIFDDQFSVERPDGSNFTLKIRSTKLEDSAMYFCASLPGLYNEQFFGPGTRLTVL.

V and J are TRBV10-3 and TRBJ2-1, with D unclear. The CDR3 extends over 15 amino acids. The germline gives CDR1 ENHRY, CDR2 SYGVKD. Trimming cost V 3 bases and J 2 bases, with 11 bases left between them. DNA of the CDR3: TGTGCCATCAGTGACCCCGGGTCGCCCTACAATGAGCAGTTCTTC. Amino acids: CAISDPGSPYNEQFF.

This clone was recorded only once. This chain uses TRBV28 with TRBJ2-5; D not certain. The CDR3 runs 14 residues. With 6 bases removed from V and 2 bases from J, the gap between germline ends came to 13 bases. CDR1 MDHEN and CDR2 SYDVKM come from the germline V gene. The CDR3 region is CASSYVSRQETQYF. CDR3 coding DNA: TGTGCCAGCAGCTACGTTTCAAGACAAGAGACCCAGTACTTC.

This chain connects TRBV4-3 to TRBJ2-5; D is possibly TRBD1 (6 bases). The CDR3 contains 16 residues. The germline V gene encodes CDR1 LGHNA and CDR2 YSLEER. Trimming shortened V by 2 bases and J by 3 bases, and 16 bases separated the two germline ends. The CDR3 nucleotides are TGCGCCAGCAGCCAAACTACATGGGGGCTGGAAGAGACCCAGTACTTC. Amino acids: CASSQTTWGLEETQYF.

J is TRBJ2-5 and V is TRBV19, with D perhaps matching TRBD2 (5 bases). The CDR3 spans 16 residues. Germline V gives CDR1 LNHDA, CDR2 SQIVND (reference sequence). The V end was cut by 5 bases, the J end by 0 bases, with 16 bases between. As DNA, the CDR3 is TGTGCCAGTAGTGGCCTTGGAGAGGGAAACCAAGAGACCCAGTACTTC. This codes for CASSGLGEGNQETQYF. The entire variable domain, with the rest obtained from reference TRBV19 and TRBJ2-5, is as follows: DGGITQSPKYLFRKEGQNVTLSCEQNLNHDAMYWYRQDPGQGLRLIYYSQIVNDFQKGDIAEGYSVSREKKESFPLTVTSAQKNPTAFYLCASSGLGEGNQETQYFGPGTRLLVL.